Detailed here is one T cell receptor beta chain. This sample is drawn from a study of identical twins. The V and J ends lost 5 bases and 5 bases, in that order; junction bases with no gene match: 3. The CDR3 extends over 13 amino acids. Germline CDR1 and CDR2: ENHRY and SYGVKD. TCRdb itself ran the 5' RACE reads through MiXCR, one entry per CDR3 protein. The sample contains about 190,000 distinct CDR3 sequences, about a sixth of which appear only once. These data were also filed under a second study, of T cells expressing NK-cell markers. From that second work: Evidence did not settle whether expanded NKG2C+ T cell clones targeted HCMV.

Specimen: CD8+ T cells sorted from blood. The sequence derives from a young woman in good health. This rearrangement joins TRBV10-3 to TRBJ2-1; 7 bases map to TRBD2. The CDR3, as DNA: TGTGCCATCAGTAGCGGGACCCACAATGAGCAGTTCTTC. Its translation is CAISSGTHNEQFF.